This entry lists 11 T cell receptor beta chains sequenced from one sample in a study of T cells in Graves' hyperthyroidism and ophthalmopathy. Amplified TCR beta CDR3 regions derived from RNA transcripts. A first-round RT-PCR of the TCR CDR3 used the HTBI primer set. TCRdb reanalysed the multiplex PCR reads using MiXCR and keeps one entry per CDR3 protein. The sample holds 500,000 to 650,000 distinct CDR3 sequences, more than 15% seen once. The sample was blood. The receptor set was obtained from a woman between 18 and 30 years old with Graves' ophthalmopathy.

This clonotype appeared a few times. The gene calls are TRBV3-1 and TRBJ1-2, with 10 bases identical to TRBD1. With 2 bases clipped from V and 7 bases from J, the junction kept 4 bases outside the gene matches. Germline V lookup: CDR1 LGHDT, CDR2 YNNKEL (reference sequence). This CDR3 comprises 14 residues. This CDR3 is CASSQRDRGTGYTF. CDR3 bases: TGTGCCAGCAGCCAAAGGGACAGGGGAACTGGCTACACCTTC.

In this sample, this clonotype turned up many times. This sequence joins TRBV28 and TRBJ2-7; D unclear. V lost 5 bases, J lost 1 base, and 12 bases lay in between. The germline V gene has CDR1 MDHEN and CDR2 SYDVKM. The length of the CDR3 is 14 residues. The DNA of the CDR3 is TGTGCCAGCAGTCGGACCCACGATTCCTACGAGCAGTACTTC. It is translated as CASSRTHDSYEQYF.

At least ten counts were recorded for this clonotype. The chain carries TRBV20-1 and TRBJ2-3; TRBD1 aligns across 9 bases. This CDR3 contains 17 residues. Germline CDR1 DFQATT, CDR2 SNEGSKA (reference sequence). The J segment lost 9 bases and the V segment lost 3 bases, leaving 19 bases of the junction unmatched. This chain's CDR3 is CSARVQLGTGNLGTQYF. CDR3 nucleotide sequence: TGCAGTGCTAGGGTACAACTCGGGACAGGGAACCTAGGGACGCAGTATTTT.

This clonotype has just a few counts. This rearrangement joins TRBV6-1 to TRBJ1-2; the match to TRBD1 covers 7 bases. This CDR3 contains 14 residues. Trimming at V came to 6 bases and at J to 4 bases, leaving 8 bases not matched to a gene. In germline, CDR1 is MNHNS, CDR2 SASEGT. CDR3 residues: CASSPGTVRYGYTF. CDR3 nucleotide sequence: TGTGCCAGCAGCCCCGGGACAGTTCGCTATGGCTACACCTTC.

This clonotype has a count of ten or more. CDR3 loop: CASSFGPMNTEAFF. The CDR3 nucleotides read TGTGCCAGCAGTTTCGGACCAATGAACACTGAAGCTTTCTTT. This chain links TRBV12-3 or TRBV12-4 with TRBJ1-1; D is undetermined. This CDR3 comprises 14 residues. Trimming left V 3 bases short and J 0 bases short, with 8 bases between.

This clonotype was recorded at least ten times. The chain is built from TRBV12-3 or TRBV12-4 and TRBJ1-1; D is unresolved. The CDR3 sequence is 17 residues long. Between the trimmed V and J ends, which lost 2 bases and 1 base, there was a span of 17 bases. This CDR3 reads CASSLTRTGLENTEAFF. CDR3 DNA sequence: TGTGCCAGCAGTTTAACTCGGACCGGACTAGAGAACACTGAAGCTTTCTTT.

This clonotype was counted only a few times. The chain links TRBV6-1 to TRBJ2-1; 7 positions match TRBD1. Germline values: CDR1 MNHNS, CDR2 SASEGT. This CDR3 region has 13 residues. V shed 10 bases, J shed 8 bases, and the junction held 11 bases outside the gene matches. CDR3 sequence (DNA): TGTGCCACCTCCAGGGGGAGAGGCCATGAGCAGTTCTTC. Amino acid sequence: CATSRGRGHEQFF.

There are a few counts of this clonotype. The chain has TRBV7-8 and TRBJ1-2, with D uncertain. Trimming took off 4 bases at V and 4 bases at J, with 10 bases between the two ends. The CDR3 runs 13 residues. Germline CDR1 is SGHVS and CDR2 is FQNEAQ. The CDR3 DNA reads as TGTGCCAGCAGCTCCGAGGGAGGCTATGGCTACACCTTC. It codes for CASSSEGGYGYTF.

This clonotype was picked up many times. The rearrangement uses TRBV6-2 or TRBV6-3 and TRBJ2-5, with D maybe TRBD1 (6 bases). Germline CDR1 is MNHEY and CDR2 is SVGEGT. Trimming left V 5 bases short and J 2 bases short, with 18 bases between. The CDR3 consists of 16 residues. CDR3 nucleotides: TGTGCCAGCAGTAACTTCACAGGGTTGAGACAAGAGACCCAGTACTTC. This encodes CASSNFTGLRQETQYF.

In this sample, this clonotype turned up many times. For the CDR3, the DNA is TGCAGCACCCGACAAGATATGAACACTGAAGCTTTCTTT. Translating it yields CSTRQDMNTEAFF. The chain couples TRBV29-1 to TRBJ1-1; D is undetermined. There are 13 residues in the CDR3. In germline, CDR1 is SQVTM, CDR2 ANQGSEA. V was clipped by 8 bases and J by 0 bases, with 13 bases between them.

This clonotype was found many times. Here the CDR3 reads CSAPLVTDTQYF. The CDR3 nucleotides are TGCAGTGCCCCCCTTGTTACAGATACGCAGTATTTT. This chain connects TRBV20-1 to TRBJ2-3; D remains unclear. Germline CDR1 DFQATT, CDR2 SNEGSKA (reference sequence). V lost 6 bases and J lost 3, with 10 bases in between. The CDR3 has 12 amino acids.